The 5 T cell receptor beta chains given below trace back to one sample, sequenced in a study of PD-1 blockade in classical Hodgkin lymphoma. The time point was: newly diagnosed, previously untreated cHL patient sample. Magnetic negative selection, applied to thawed PBMCs, was used to isolate the CD8+ T cells. TCRdb keeps only in-frame clones here, not all; method: immunoSEQ multiplex PCR. In the table there are around 23,000 clones, 80% to 90% of which are singletons. Sample: CD8+ T cells from blood. The receptors derive from a human donor with classical Hodgkin lymphoma.

The V gene is TRBV7-9, the J gene TRBJ2-7, with D perhaps TRBD1 or TRBD2 (5 bases each). The CDR3 runs 15 residues. Germline-derived CDR1 and CDR2 are SEHNR and FQNEAQ (reference sequence). V dropped 2 bases and J dropped 6 bases, with 17 bases sitting between them. DNA of the CDR3: TGTGCCAGCAGCTTACCAGCAGGGACGAGGGGCGAGCAGTACTTC. It codes for CASSLPAGTRGEQYF.

The chain combines TRBV21-1 with TRBJ1-2. TRBV21-1 is labeled a pseudogene. The CDR3 sequence is 15 residues long. CDR3: CASSTSSEGENGYTF. The CDR3 DNA sequence: TGTGCCAGCAGCACCTCCTCAGAAGGCGAGAATGGCTACACCTTC.

This clone has a single count. The genes are TRBV6-4 and TRBJ1-1; tentatively, D is TRBD1 (5 bases). V shed 6 bases and J shed 4 bases, with 21 bases lying between them. CDR3 length equals 16 residues. Looked up from germline, CDR1 is MRHNA and CDR2 is SNTAGT. The CDR3 DNA sequence: TGTGCCAGCAGCCCTAACGATGGGGGTGAAGGCACTGAAGCTTTCTTT. Translating gives CASSPNDGGEGTEAFF.

This chain links TRBV4-1 with TRBJ2-2; 8 positions agree with TRBD1. The V and J ends lost 4 bases and 5 bases, in that order; junction bases with no gene match: 6. The CDR3 is made up of 15 amino acids. Germline CDR1 and CDR2: MGHRA and YSYEKL. CDR3 sequence: CASSPGQGETGELFF. The CDR3, as DNA: TGCGCCAGCAGCCCAGGACAGGGAGAAACCGGGGAGCTGTTTTTT.

V is TRBV5-1 and J is TRBJ2-1; 7 bases align to TRBD2. CDR1 and CDR2 from the germline V gene are SGHRS and YFSETQ. Losses at the gene ends were 2 bases for V and 5 bases for J; bases not matched to a gene: 4. The CDR3 consists of 14 residues. CDR3 loop: CASSFLAEDNEQFF. The CDR3 DNA sequence: TGCGCCAGCAGCTTCCTAGCGGAGGACAATGAGCAGTTCTTC.